The 24 T cell receptor beta chains reported below all come from one sample, sequenced in a study of post-analysis software for immune sequencing data. TCR beta cDNA libraries had unique molecular identifiers. MiXCR, applied by TCRdb to the PCR reads, yields one record per CDR3 protein. The data hold about 160,000 distinct CDR3 sequences, with around 34% observed a single time. The material sequenced was blood, taken after autologous hematopoietic stem cell transplantation. These receptors were taken from a girl aged 5 to 17 with multiple sclerosis.

The genes are TRBV10-3 and TRBJ2-1; the D gene is possibly TRBD2 (6 bases). V lost 0 bases and J 7 bases, leaving 7 bases between the germline ends. Germline V CDR1 and CDR2: ENHRY, SYGVKD. This CDR3 spans 13 amino acids. CDR3 protein: CAISESAGNEQFF. The CDR3 region has the DNA TGTGCCATCAGTGAGTCGGCGGGGAATGAGCAGTTCTTC.

This rearrangement joins TRBV20-1 to TRBJ2-1, with 9 positions matching TRBD2. Trimming cost V 6 bases and J 4 bases; bases outside gene matches: 10. Germline CDR1 DFQATT, CDR2 SNEGSKA (reference sequence). CDR3 length: 15 residues. CDR3 sequence reads: CSALDRLAAYNEQFF. For the CDR3, the DNA is TGCAGTGCCTTAGATCGACTAGCGGCTTACAATGAGCAGTTCTTC.

J is TRBJ2-1 and V is TRBV7-2; unclear D gene. The J call may be incorrect, as the DNA end agrees better with TRBJ2-7. The CDR3 runs 15 residues. Germline assignment: CDR1 SGHTA and CDR2 FQGNSA. CDR3 nucleotide sequence: TGTGCCAGCAGCCAGGTAGTGGGCTCCTACAATGAGCAGTACTTC. Residues: CASSQVVGSYNEQYF.

This clonotype was seen just once. V usage is TRBV6-6 and J usage is TRBJ2-1, with TRBD2 identical over 7 bases. With V trimmed by 3 bases and J by 15 bases, 11 bases remained unmatched. The CDR3 runs 13 residues. The germline gives CDR1 MNHNY, CDR2 SVGAGI (reference sequence). The CDR3: CASSYLGEGLGFF. The CDR3 DNA reads TGTGCCAGCAGTTATTTGGGGGAGGGCCTTGGGTTCTTC.

This clonotype was seen only a few times. J is TRBJ2-7 and V is TRBV5-1; no clear D. Germline CDR1 is SGHRS and CDR2 is YFSETQ. V was pared by 0 bases and J by 5 bases, with 15 bases between. The length of the CDR3 is 15 residues. In DNA form, the CDR3 reads TGCGCCAGCAGCTTGGGGGTCACTACTTACGACGAGCAGTACTTC. It yields the protein CASSLGVTTYDEQYF.

This clonotype was counted between two and nine times. This sequence joins TRBV9 and TRBJ1-2; perhaps TRBD1 as D (5 bases). The CDR3 loop spans 21 amino acids. The germline gives CDR1 SGDLS, CDR2 YYNGEE. The germline V and J ends were trimmed by 0 bases and 5 bases, with 32 bases remaining between them. The CDR3 spells CASSVGFGGRGQGSGPYGYTF. CDR3 sequence (DNA): TGTGCCAGCAGCGTAGGATTCGGGGGACGAGGGCAGGGATCGGGTCCTTATGGCTACACCTTC.

This clonotype has just a few counts. The CDR3 region is CASSLGDGFSYNEQFF. In DNA form, the CDR3 reads TGCGCCAGCAGCTTGGGCGACGGATTCTCCTACAATGAGCAGTTCTTC. The chain employs TRBV5-1 and TRBJ2-1; no firm D call. The germline V and J ends were trimmed by 0 bases and 0 bases, with 10 bases remaining between them. The CDR3 is made up of 16 amino acids. Germline V CDR1 and CDR2: SGHRS, YFSETQ. The entire variable domain, with the rest obtained from reference TRBV5-1 and TRBJ2-1, is as follows: KAGVTQTPRYLIKTRGQQVTLSCSPISGHRSVSWYQQTPGQGLQFLFEYFSETQRNKGNFPGRFSGRQFSNSRSEMNVSTLELGDSALYLCASSLGDGFSYNEQFFGPGTRLTVL.

CDR3 bases: TGTGCCAGCACCCCGGGACTAGCGACTGAGCAGTTCTTC. This codes for CASTPGLATEQFF. The V gene is TRBV2, the J gene TRBJ2-1, with 10 bases fitting TRBD2. The CDR3 sequence is 13 residues long. After removal of 7 bases from V and 9 bases from J, the junction contained 6 bases not matched to a gene. CDR1 is SNHLY and CDR2 is FYNNEI in the germline V gene.

This chain connects TRBV4-3 to TRBJ1-1; D unclear. The V gene lost 1 base and the J gene lost 4 bases, with 13 bases spanning the gap. In germline, CDR1 is LGHNA, CDR2 YSLEER. The CDR3 runs to 15 residues. The CDR3: CASSQVPILGTEAFF. CDR3 in DNA: TGCGCCAGCAGCCAAGTCCCAATTCTTGGCACTGAAGCTTTCTTT.

On this clonotype: One end of the junction is discordant with germline, which a read error may explain. The chain joins TRBV28 to TRBJ2-7; D not resolved. This CDR3 contains 10 residues. Germline CDR1 is MDHEN and CDR2 is SYDVKM. CDR3: CASGLGSQYF. CDR3 in DNA: TGTGCCAGCGGTTTGGGGTCGCAGTACTTC. Full variable domain (outside the CDR3, taken from reference TRBV28 and TRBJ2-7): DVKVTQSSRYLVKRTGEKVFLECVQDMDHENMFWYRQDPGLGLRLIYFSYDVKMKEKGDIPEGYSVSREKKERFSLILESASTNQTSMYLCASGLGSQYFGPGTRLTVT.

This clonotype came up a few times. This sequence joins TRBV12-3 or TRBV12-4 and TRBJ1-1; no reliable D call. The CDR3 consists of 13 residues. Between the trimmed V and J ends, which lost 3 bases and 3 bases, there was a span of 8 bases. The CDR3 reads CASSFGEDTEAFF. In DNA form, the CDR3 reads TGTGCCAGCAGTTTTGGCGAAGACACTGAAGCTTTCTTT.

This clonotype was picked up a small number of times. The chain couples TRBV12-3 or TRBV12-4 to TRBJ2-7, with D possibly matching TRBD1 (6 bases). The CDR3 length is 15 residues. With 3 bases removed from V and 0 bases from J, the gap between germline ends came to 12 bases. CDR3 bases: TGTGCCAGCAGTTTTGGGCAGGGGAGCTCCTACGAGCAGTACTTC. It translates to CASSFGQGSSYEQYF.

The chain combines TRBV6-6 with TRBJ2-2; 12 nucleotides agree with TRBD2. The V and J ends lost 5 bases and 6 bases, in that order; junction bases with no gene match: 10. The germline CDR1 and CDR2 sequences are MNHNY and SVGAGI (reference sequence). There are 17 residues in the CDR3. The CDR3 loop is CASSHPGLAGLAGELFF. The CDR3 region has the DNA TGTGCCAGCAGTCACCCAGGACTAGCGGGATTGGCCGGGGAGCTGTTTTTT.

This clonotype was observed a handful of times. The rearrangement links TRBV6-2 or TRBV6-3 to TRBJ2-1, with D possibly matching TRBD2 (5 bases). The CDR3 has 17 amino acids. V lost 4 bases and J 8 bases, leaving 24 bases between the germline ends. CDR1 and CDR2 (germline): MNHEY, SVGEGT. The CDR3 protein is CASSSRTLRASSDEQFF. For the CDR3, the DNA is TGTGCCAGCAGTTCCCGAACCCTCCGGGCCAGTAGCGATGAGCAGTTCTTC.

This clonotype was counted many times. The chain is built from TRBV27 and TRBJ2-7; 9 bases line up with TRBD2. This CDR3 spans 12 amino acids. The germline V gene has CDR1 MNHEY and CDR2 SMNVEV (reference sequence). Unmatched junction bases numbered 2, after V lost 8 bases and J lost 3 bases. The CDR3 spells CASGTSFYEQYF. The CDR3 region has the DNA TGTGCCAGCGGGACTAGCTTCTACGAGCAGTACTTC.

The chain is built from TRBV28 and TRBJ2-3; 7 bases align to TRBD2. Looked up from germline, CDR1 is MDHEN and CDR2 is SYDVKM. The CDR3 loop spans 18 amino acids. V lost 4 bases, J lost 2 bases, and 15 bases stayed unmatched. The CDR3 is CASSWGSYGLEPTDTQYF. CDR3 DNA: TGTGCCAGCAGTTGGGGATCTTACGGACTAGAACCCACAGATACGCAGTATTTT.

The V and J genes are TRBV12-3 or TRBV12-4 and TRBJ2-5; 8 bases map to TRBD2. V lost 8 bases to trimming and J lost 11 bases; unmatched junction nucleotides: 16. This CDR3 has 14 amino acids. DNA of the CDR3: TGTGCCAGCGGACCTGGGGGACTAGTCGGGGAGCAGTACTTC. It yields the protein CASGPGGLVGEQYF.

J is TRBJ2-1 and V is TRBV6-1, with 13 bases fitting TRBD2. V lost 8 bases, J lost 5 bases, and 0 bases stayed unmatched. Per germline, CDR1 MNHNS and CDR2 SASEGT. CDR3 length: 13 amino acids. Here the CDR3 DNA reads TGTGCCAGCGGACTAGCGGGAGACAATGAGCAGTTCTTC. This sequence encodes CASGLAGDNEQFF.

The CDR3 region has the DNA TGTGCCAGCAGTTTCCGGGGCTCGGGGGCTTTCTTT. It is translated as CASSFRGSGAFF. The chain carries TRBV27 and TRBJ1-1, with D possibly matching TRBD1 (5 bases). This CDR3 region has 12 residues. The V end was cut by 3 bases, the J end by 11 bases, with 13 bases between. Germline-derived CDR1 and CDR2 are MNHEY and SMNVEV (reference sequence).

J is TRBJ2-7 and V is TRBV12-3 or TRBV12-4; 7 nucleotides match TRBD1. This CDR3 is built from 14 residues. With V trimmed by 4 bases and J by 6 bases, 9 bases remained unmatched. The chain's CDR3 is CASSSLTGNGEQYF. The CDR3 coding sequence is TGTGCCAGCAGTTCCCTGACAGGGAACGGCGAGCAGTACTTC.

A single count supports this clonotype. The V gene is TRBV27, the J gene TRBJ2-7, with TRBD2 as a possible D gene (5 bases). Judging by the DNA end, TRBJ2-5 fits better; the J call may be wrong. The CDR3 extends over 16 amino acids. CDR1 and CDR2 (germline): MNHEY, SMNVEV (reference sequence). For the CDR3, the DNA is TGTGCCAGCAGTTTACCGAGGAGCGGAACCTGGAGGACCCAGTACTTC. Translation: CASSLPRSGTWRTQYF.

The chain links TRBV6-2 or TRBV6-3 to TRBJ2-3, with 8 bases matching TRBD1. In germline, CDR1 is MNHEY, CDR2 SVGEGT. V gave up 0 bases and J gave up 3 bases; unmatched junction bases: 5. CDR3 length equals 16 residues. The DNA for the CDR3 is TGTGCCAGCAGTTACTCGCGCAGGGGGCGAACAGATACGCAGTATTTT. Translation: CASSYSRRGRTDTQYF.

The gene calls are TRBV7-9 and TRBJ2-3; possibly TRBD1 or TRBD2 for D (5 bases each). The CDR3 is 15 residues long. The V gene lost 1 base and the J gene lost 1 base, with 9 bases spanning the gap. Germline lookup yields CDR1 SEHNR and CDR2 FQNEAQ (reference sequence). The CDR3 protein is CASSLGLGGTDTQYF. CDR3 nucleotide sequence: TGTGCCAGCAGCTTAGGATTGGGGGGCACAGATACGCAGTATTTT.

This clonotype showed up many times. The gene calls are TRBV10-3 and TRBJ2-1, with 12 positions matching TRBD2. The CDR3 spans 16 residues. CDR1 and CDR2 from the germline V gene are ENHRY and SYGVKD. The ends lost 0 bases at V and 7 bases at J; junction bases unmatched: 4. CDR3 sequence reads: CAISESTSGRGNEQFF. CDR3 nucleotides: TGTGCCATCAGTGAGTCGACTAGCGGGAGAGGGAATGAGCAGTTCTTC.